The 21 T cell receptor beta chains reported below all come from one sample, sequenced in a study of blood T cell repertoires in COVID-19. Method: immunoSEQ multiplex PCR; TCRdb's copy keeps in-frame clones and lacks some. Among 300,000 or so clones listed, roughly 86% were seen once. The sample taken for sequencing was PBMCs or T cells enriched from blood (not recorded which). All receptors come from a woman aged 45-65 years who had been exposed to COVID-19.

This chain links TRBV7-9 with TRBJ2-3; 7 nucleotides agree with TRBD2. Trimming removed 1 base from V and 3 bases from J; junction bases left unmatched: 4. The V gene's germline CDR1 is SEHNR and CDR2 FQNEAQ (reference sequence). This CDR3 comprises 15 residues. The CDR3: CASSLVDGGTDTQYF. CDR3 nucleotide sequence: TGTGCCAGCAGCTTAGTAGACGGGGGGACAGATACGCAGTATTTT.

V is TRBV28 and J is TRBJ1-1, with D perhaps matching TRBD1 (5 bases). From germline, CDR1 is MDHEN and CDR2 SYDVKM. CDR3 length equals 15 residues. The V and J ends lost 5 bases and 4 bases respectively, with 17 bases between them. The chain's CDR3 is CASSLIRVISTEAFF. CDR3 DNA sequence: TGTGCCAGCAGTCTTATCAGGGTCATAAGCACTGAAGCTTTCTTT.

Written as DNA, the CDR3 is TGTGCCATCAGTGATGGGCCGAACACTGAAGCTTTCTTT. Translation: CAISDGPNTEAFF. The J gene is TRBJ1-1, the V gene TRBV10-3; D is unresolved. CDR3 length: 13 residues. Per germline, CDR1 ENHRY and CDR2 SYGVKD. The V end lost 3 bases, the J end lost 1 base, and 6 bases lay between the germline ends.

Only one count was recorded for this clone. The V call is TRBV19, the J call TRBJ2-1; 12 nucleotides match TRBD2. Germline assignment: CDR1 LNHDA and CDR2 SQIVND (reference sequence). The CDR3 is 16 amino acids. The J segment lost 9 bases and the V segment lost 7 bases, leaving 13 bases of the junction unmatched. The CDR3 loop reads CASTSSLAGGLIEQFF. The CDR3 bases are TGTGCCAGTACCTCCTCTCTAGCGGGGGGGCTAATTGAGCAGTTCTTC.

DNA for the CDR3: TGTGCCATCAGTGAGTCGCGCCGGGACACTAGCTCCTACGAGCAGTACTTC. It specifies CAISESRRDTSSYEQYF. This chain uses TRBV10-3 with TRBJ2-7; D may be TRBD1 (6 bases). Germline assignment: CDR1 ENHRY and CDR2 SYGVKD. The CDR3 totals 17 residues. Deletions cut 0 bases from V and 0 bases from J, with 15 bases between.

The rearrangement links TRBV7-2 to TRBJ2-6; D might be TRBD2 (6 bases). The V end was cut by 5 bases, the J end by 1 base, with 12 bases between. Germline lookup yields CDR1 SGHTA and CDR2 FQGNSA. This CDR3 region has 16 residues. The CDR3 here is CASSRPGGSGANVLTF. The DNA of the CDR3 is TGTGCCAGCAGCAGGCCTGGGGGGTCTGGGGCCAACGTCCTGACTTTC.

The chain has TRBV5-4 and TRBJ2-3, with a possible D match to TRBD1 (6 bases). The germline V gene has CDR1 SGHNT and CDR2 YYREEE (reference sequence). Between the trimmed V and J ends, which lost 0 bases and 1 base, there was a span of 9 bases. The CDR3 runs 15 residues. The CDR3 loop is CASSLGHRGTDTQYF. CDR3 nucleotide sequence: TGTGCCAGCAGCTTGGGACACAGGGGCACAGATACGCAGTATTTT. Full variable domain (remainder filled in from reference TRBV5-4 and TRBJ2-3): ETGVTQSPTHLIKTRGQQVTLRCSSQSGHNTVSWYQQALGQGPQFIFQYYREEENGRGNFPPRFSGLQFPNYSSELNVNALELDDSALYLCASSLGHRGTDTQYFGPGTRLTVL.

The table lists this clone with a count of one. The chain carries TRBV6-1 and TRBJ2-1, with a tentative D call TRBD2 (7 bases). V was trimmed by 0 bases and J by 2 bases, leaving 11 bases between them. The CDR3 has 16 residues. Per the germline V gene, CDR1 is MNHNS and CDR2 is SASEGT. CDR3 nucleotide sequence: TGTGCCAGCAGTGAAGCATGGGGGGGGCCCTACAATGAGCAGTTCTTC. It encodes CASSEAWGGPYNEQFF.

This chain joins TRBV7-9 and TRBJ2-5, with D uncertain. The V gene lost 5 bases and the J gene lost 4 bases, with 8 bases spanning the gap. The CDR3 spans 12 residues. Germline assignment: CDR1 SEHNR and CDR2 FQNEAQ (reference sequence). CDR3 amino acids: CASSPSGETQYF. The CDR3 nucleotides are TGTGCCAGCAGCCCCTCAGGAGAGACCCAGTACTTC.

This chain connects TRBV20-1 to TRBJ1-4; D remains ambiguous. V gave up 3 bases and J gave up 7 bases, with 15 bases separating them. CDR1 is DFQATT and CDR2 is SNEGSKA in the germline V gene (reference sequence). The CDR3 sequence is 14 residues long. The CDR3 bases are TGCAGTGCTAGTAATATCTATGAGGGTGAAAAACTGTTTTTT. This gives the protein CSASNIYEGEKLFF.

The J gene is TRBJ1-2, the V gene TRBV7-8; the match to TRBD1 covers 7 bases. CDR1 SGHVS and CDR2 FQNEAQ come from the germline V gene. Trimming at V came to 3 bases and at J to 6 bases, leaving 10 bases not matched to a gene. The CDR3 extends over 15 amino acids. CDR3 residues: CASSFLEGTENGYTF. CDR3 DNA sequence: TGTGCCAGCAGCTTTTTAGAAGGGACAGAAAATGGCTACACCTTC.

The rearrangement links TRBV2 to TRBJ2-1, with 7 bases that match TRBD1. The length of the CDR3 is 12 residues. The junction had 6 bases not matched to a gene; V was cut back by 8 bases and J by 8 bases. From germline, CDR1 is SNHLY and CDR2 FYNNEI. In DNA form, the CDR3 reads TGTGCCAGCGGACAGGAATCATATGAGCAGTTCTTC. Translating it yields CASGQESYEQFF. Filled out from reference TRBV2 and TRBJ2-1, the complete variable domain reads EPEVTQTPSHQVTQMGQEVILRCVPISNHLYFYWYRQILGQKVEFLVSFYNNEISEKSEIFDDQFSVERPDGSNFTLKIRSTKLEDSAMYFCASGQESYEQFFGPGTRLTVL.

The gene calls are TRBV5-1 and TRBJ2-7; TRBD1 agrees at 7 bases. The V gene's germline CDR1 is SGHRS and CDR2 YFSETQ. The CDR3 extends over 13 amino acids. The trim removed 2 bases at V and 6 bases at J, leaving 5 bases unmatched. The CDR3 nucleotides are TGCGCCAGCAGCTTTTACAGGGGAAGCGAGCAGTACTTC. Its protein is CASSFYRGSEQYF.

Worth noting for this clone: The same CDR3 arises from other DNA sequences in this sample as well. V usage is TRBV6-5 and J usage is TRBJ1-1; D unresolved. V shed 2 bases and J shed 0 bases, with 10 bases lying between them. The CDR3 contains 15 residues. Germline CDR1 MNHEY, CDR2 SVGAGI. The CDR3 bases are TGTGCCAGCAGTTACCAACGACAAATGAACACTGAAGCTTTCTTT. It is translated as CASSYQRQMNTEAFF.

This chain uses TRBV13 with TRBJ2-2, with 10 bases that match TRBD1. The CDR3 spans 17 residues. After removal of 4 bases from V and 0 bases from J, the junction contained 5 bases not matched to a gene. Germline values: CDR1 PRHDT, CDR2 FYEKMQ (reference sequence). The CDR3 nucleotides read TGTGCCAGCAGCTACCCCGGGACAGGGGCGAACACCGGGGAGCTGTTTTTT. Amino acid sequence: CASSYPGTGANTGELFF.

This chain joins TRBV7-8 and TRBJ2-2; TRBD2 agrees at 7 bases. V dropped 4 bases and J dropped 6; count of bases not matched to a gene: 11. Germline V gene data show CDR1 as SGHVS and CDR2 as FQNEAQ. The CDR3 covers 16 residues. DNA of the CDR3: TGTGCCAGCAGCTCAGGACTAGACGGGAGGCCCGGGGAGCTGTTTTTT. Its translation is CASSSGLDGRPGELFF.

The chain employs TRBV5-1 and TRBJ1-1; the D is unclear. V gave up 0 bases and J gave up 0 bases, with 18 bases separating them. Germline CDR1 is SGHRS and CDR2 is YFSETQ. The CDR3 has 18 amino acids. The CDR3 region is CASSLVPGWENLNTEAFF. The CDR3 DNA reads TGCGCCAGCAGCTTGGTTCCCGGGTGGGAGAATCTGAACACTGAAGCTTTCTTT.

This chain uses TRBV5-1 with TRBJ2-1; maybe TRBD2 (7 bases). V was shortened by 6 bases and J by 5 bases, with 18 bases between the two germline ends. The CDR3 length is 15 residues. The germline CDR1 and CDR2 sequences are SGHRS and YFSETQ. The CDR3 region has the DNA TGCGCCAGCACCCGAGGGGGGGCGCGGGACAATGAGCAGTTCTTC. Translating gives CASTRGGARDNEQFF.

CDR3 residues: CASSQNGQGRSNQPQHF. In DNA, the CDR3 is TGTGCCAGCAGCCAGAACGGACAGGGAAGGAGCAATCAGCCCCAGCATTTT. The genes are TRBV5-6 and TRBJ1-5; TRBD1 matches at 8 bases. Germline V gene data show CDR1 as SGHDT and CDR2 as YYEEEE. Trimming at V came to 4 bases and at J to 1 base, leaving 10 bases not matched to a gene. CDR3 length equals 17 residues.

CDR3 in amino acids: CASSGGTSGGQSYEQYF. The CDR3 DNA follows: TGTGCCAGCAGCGGTGGGACTAGCGGGGGCCAGTCCTACGAGCAGTACTTC. V and J are TRBV5-4 and TRBJ2-7, with TRBD2 matching 14 bases. With 4 bases clipped from V and 1 base from J, the junction kept 7 bases outside the gene matches. Germline lookup yields CDR1 SGHNT and CDR2 YYREEE (reference sequence). The length of the CDR3 is 17 residues. Variable domain in full (rest from reference TRBV5-4 and TRBJ2-7): ETGVTQSPTHLIKTRGQQVTLRCSSQSGHNTVSWYQQALGQGPQFIFQYYREEENGRGNFPPRFSGLQFPNYSSELNVNALELDDSALYLCASSGGTSGGQSYEQYFGPGTRLTVT.

The rearrangement links TRBV10-3 to TRBJ2-3, with a weak D call TRBD1 (5 bases). Germline V gives CDR1 ENHRY, CDR2 SYGVKD. The length of the CDR3 is 15 residues. V was shortened by 5 bases and J by 0 bases, with 12 bases between the two germline ends. In DNA form, the CDR3 reads TGTGCCATCAGTATACAGGATTCTAGCACAGATACGCAGTATTTT. This sequence encodes CAISIQDSSTDTQYF.